This T cell receptor (beta chain) was identified in a study of blood T cells in healthy people across ages. About this clonotype itself: Antigen unknown.

CDR3 size: 14 residues. The germline CDR1 and CDR2 sequences are MDHEN and SYDVKM. The germline V and J ends were trimmed by 9 bases and 2 bases, with 17 bases remaining between them. In each sample, at least 7 million PBMCs were isolated. Study-wide findings and caveats: There were more naive CD4+ cells and higher diversity in long-lived donors than in aged donors.

PCR was performed a second time for about 6 to 12 cycles using a sample-barcoded 5' primer and a J-beta primer mix. MiXCR, run by TCRdb on the 5' RACE reads, gives a single entry per CDR3 protein. The sample records 1.2 million to 1.5 million distinct CDR3 sequences, 45% to 70% being singletons. The chain is built from TRBV28 and TRBJ2-7; D possibly corresponds to TRBD2 (5 bases). The sequenced sample consisted of blood. The TCR originated in a man aged 18 to 29 in good health. The chain's CDR3 is CASYSAEGTYEQYF. CDR3 nucleotide sequence: TGTGCCAGTTATTCAGCGGAAGGGACCTACGAGCAGTACTTC. The whole variable domain, remainder taken from reference TRBV28 and TRBJ2-7, is DVKVTQSSRYLVKRTGEKVFLECVQDMDHENMFWYRQDPGLGLRLIYFSYDVKMKEKGDIPEGYSVSREKKERFSLILESASTNQTSMYLCASYSAEGTYEQYFGPGTRLTVT.